This T cell receptor beta chain was recorded in a study of T cells in women clearing cervical HPV infection (dated by TCRdb to 2017 to 2018). Regarding the research as a whole: The cases were about 27 women with histologically confirmed HPV16-related CIN3 or worse, and 2 of these cases were invasive cancers. The approximately 25 controls were women who cleared a single incident HPV16 infection within 12 months without developing precancer or cancer. Blood from cases was drawn at the visit where the lesion was first identified, while blood from controls was drawn once the infection was no longer detected. Among cases, blood sampling occurred a median of about 150 days after lesion detection, with an interquartile range of roughly 85 to 210 days. Since only a few of the women had HLA typing available, the possibility that HLA type was acting as a confounder could not be ruled out. This exploratory proof-of-principle case-control study, nested within the Guanacaste HPV Natural History Study in Costa Rica, compared TCR repertoires among women with different cervical HPV16 outcomes. Cases were matched to controls by age within five years and by the year the sample was collected. Cases had a median age of approximately 35 years compared with under 40 for controls, and baseline characteristics showed no significant differences between the groups. The parent cohort enrolled roughly 9,400 women aged 18 or older in Guanacaste, Costa Rica, in about 1992 to 1994 and followed the women for roughly seven years. Quality controls consisted of five blinded duplicates per group, for a total of approximately 60 samples made up of about 50 participants and about ten replicates. Findings and caveats that apply to the study as a whole: Random forest classifiers that combined richness and V gene abundances separated cases from controls with an estimated AUC of about 0.8. Because of the cross-sectional design, the study could not determine whether the associations came before infection or resulted from infection, and neither effector/memory subsets nor HPV-specific T cells were isolated. TCR repertoire richness was significantly higher in CIN3+ cases than in controls across sequencing depths, while evenness did not differ. Cases had lower TRBV6-7 relative abundance than controls (about 0.1% versus 0.15%; Bonferroni P = 0.0008). T-cell numbers per sample were unknown, so richness differences could reflect varying T-cell content rather than repertoire biology.

The germline ends are 13 bases apart after V is trimmed by 5 bases and J by 3 bases. The CDR3 covers 15 residues, taking in both the cysteine and the phenylalanine. Only the CDR3 bases that were read are kept: 36 of them, in frame from base 1. Sequences SGHVS (CDR1) and FQNEAQ (CDR2) are obtained from the germline V gene. Every participant had a single incident cervical HPV16 infection, and prevalent HPV16 infections were excluded. Cervical HPV DNA was detected by MY09/MY11 PCR, and genotyping was performed by dot-blot hybridization. More than 14 mL of heparinized blood were centrifuged, and the buffy coat was split into aliquots, frozen at -30 degrees C, and then kept at -80 degrees C. Genomic DNA was extracted from buffy coat specimens using QIAGEN kits. As regards this clone: The antigen this receptor binds is unknown. The read gets to within 3 residues of the CDR3 end, and the germline J gene fills in the rest.

Using the immunoSEQ assay, multiplex PCR amplified TCR beta CDR3 regions from an average of around 1,300 ng of genomic DNA per sample. To correct primer bias, the assay used a complete synthetic TCR repertoire to set an amplification baseline. Amplicons were sequenced on the Illumina platform. The authors processed their data as follows. Error correction of the sequences involved clustering with frequency ratios plus a modified nearest-neighbor algorithm, after which the sequences were analyzed in the immunoSEQ Analyzer using IMGT gene definitions. TCR richness and evenness were averaged over 20 rarefaction repeats at each rarefaction depth, excluding samples with fewer sequences than the depth. V, D and J gene relative abundances were compared between groups with Wilcoxon rank sum tests, applying FDR correction. Blinded duplicates gave an intraclass correlation of 95.6% for TCR richness and an average of 76.4% across 70 or so gene segments. The source is immuneACCESS, and TCRdb retained only in-frame sequences with V and J called. Part of the clones is not carried over; for the studies checked, unresolved V genes explain less than half of this, and the remainder is unexplained. That table furnishes V, J and clone size, whereas the DNA furnished D and trimming. The sample table records about 22,000 clones. The ten biggest clones cover 3% to 4% of the sample.

The chain is encoded by TRBV7-8 joined to TRBJ1-4; a tentative D match to TRBD1 spans 6 bases. Sequenced: blood buffy coat. This TCR came from a woman between 18 and 69 years old with a cervical HPV16 infection that either progressed to CIN3+ or cleared (not recorded which). The CDR3 protein sequence reads: CASSKRGFSNEKLFF. The sequenced CDR3 bases are TGTGCCAGCAGCAAAAGGGGGTTTTCTAATGAAAAA.